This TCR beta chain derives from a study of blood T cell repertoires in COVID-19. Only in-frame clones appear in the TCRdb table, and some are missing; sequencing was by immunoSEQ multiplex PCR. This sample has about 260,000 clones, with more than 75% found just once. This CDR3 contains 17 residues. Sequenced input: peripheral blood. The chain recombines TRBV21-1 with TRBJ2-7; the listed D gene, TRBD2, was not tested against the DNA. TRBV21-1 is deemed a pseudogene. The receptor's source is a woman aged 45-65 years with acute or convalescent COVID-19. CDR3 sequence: CASSKEFYGGRAHEQYF. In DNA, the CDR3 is TGTGCCAGCAGCAAAGAATTCTATGGCGGGAGGGCCCACGAGCAGTACTTC.